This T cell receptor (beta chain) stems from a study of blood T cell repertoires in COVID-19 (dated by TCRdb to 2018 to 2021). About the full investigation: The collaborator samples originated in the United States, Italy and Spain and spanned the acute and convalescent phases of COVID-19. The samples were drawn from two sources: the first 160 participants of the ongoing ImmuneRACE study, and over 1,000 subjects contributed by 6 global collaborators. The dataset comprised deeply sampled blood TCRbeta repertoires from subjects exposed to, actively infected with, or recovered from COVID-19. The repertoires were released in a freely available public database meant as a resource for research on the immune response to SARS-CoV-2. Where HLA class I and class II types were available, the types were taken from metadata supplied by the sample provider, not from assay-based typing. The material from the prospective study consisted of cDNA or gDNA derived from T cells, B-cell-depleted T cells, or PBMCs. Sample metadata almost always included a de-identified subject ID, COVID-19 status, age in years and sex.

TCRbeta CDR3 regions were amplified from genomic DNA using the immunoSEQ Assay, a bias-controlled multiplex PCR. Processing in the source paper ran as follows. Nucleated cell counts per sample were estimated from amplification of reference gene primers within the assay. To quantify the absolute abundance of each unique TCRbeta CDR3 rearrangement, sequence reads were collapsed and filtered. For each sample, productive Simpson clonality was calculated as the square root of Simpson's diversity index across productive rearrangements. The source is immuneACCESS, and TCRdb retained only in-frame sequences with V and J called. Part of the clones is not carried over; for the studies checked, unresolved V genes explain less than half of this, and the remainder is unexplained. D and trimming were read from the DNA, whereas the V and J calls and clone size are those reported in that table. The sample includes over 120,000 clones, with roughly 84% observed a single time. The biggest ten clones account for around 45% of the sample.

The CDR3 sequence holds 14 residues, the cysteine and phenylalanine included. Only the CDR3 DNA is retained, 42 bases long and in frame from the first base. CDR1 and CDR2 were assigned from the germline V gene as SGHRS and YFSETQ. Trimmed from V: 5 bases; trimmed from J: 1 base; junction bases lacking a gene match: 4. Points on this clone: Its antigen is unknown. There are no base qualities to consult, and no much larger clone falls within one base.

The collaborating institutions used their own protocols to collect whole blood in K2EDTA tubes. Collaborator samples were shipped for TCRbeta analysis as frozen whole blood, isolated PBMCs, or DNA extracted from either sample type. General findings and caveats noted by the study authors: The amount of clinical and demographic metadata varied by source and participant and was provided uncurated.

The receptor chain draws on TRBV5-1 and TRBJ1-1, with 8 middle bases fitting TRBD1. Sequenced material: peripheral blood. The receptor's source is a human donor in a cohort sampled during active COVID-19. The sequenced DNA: TGCGCCAGCAGGGCCGGGACAGGGAACACTGAAGCTTTCTTT. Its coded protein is CASRAGTGNTEAFF.